This section outlines one TCR beta chain sequence together with its context. The record originates from a study of technical replicates of blood from a handful of donors. The table came from immunoSEQ multiplex PCR; TCRdb's copy has only in-frame clones and leaves some out. The table has approximately 10,000 clones, roughly 93% seen once; the top ten hold approximately 8.5%. Germline CDR1 is ENHRY and CDR2 is SYGVKD. This CDR3 is built from 14 residues. With 10 bases removed from V and 5 bases from J, the gap between germline ends came to 20 bases. This TCR came from a human donor in good health. Source material: PBMCs. The rearrangement joins TRBV10-3 to TRBJ1-1, with D maybe TRBD1 (5 bases). The CDR3 protein is CATQLGQGGTEAFF. In DNA, the CDR3 is TGTGCCACCCAACTCGGGCAGGGAGGGACTGAAGCTTTCTTT.